This TCR beta chain was identified in a study of tumor-infiltrating lymphocytes in primary liver carcinoma. Study-wide context: Both sexes were represented among patients, who were 30 to 69 years old.

The CDR3 is made up of 15 amino acids. J lost 3 bases, V lost 11 bases, and 12 bases had no gene match. Extraction also yielded germline DNA, while blood RNA was obtained from unsorted whole blood. Total RNA (approximately 450 ng) served as template for TCR beta cDNA synthesis primed by a constant-region primer. Three-round nested multiplex PCR performed with slightly modified ARM-PCR produced the TCR beta libraries. A C-beta reverse primer and TRBV1-TRBV30 forward primers served in each of the first two PCR rounds, at about 9 cycles apiece. TCRdb fed the multiplex PCR reads into MiXCR, producing one record per CDR3 protein. The table records 300,000 to 350,000 distinct CDR3 sequences, almost 60% of them present only once. On this clonotype: This may come from a read error, since a much larger clone is one base off.

The receptor's source is a woman in her twenties or thirties with primary liver carcinoma and hepatitis B virus infection. The V and J genes are TRBV12-3 or TRBV12-4 and TRBJ2-7; 11 nucleotides agree with TRBD2. Sequenced sample: peripheral blood. The CDR3 DNA sequence: TGTGCCTGCACCCCCGGTAGCGGGAGGGTCTACGAGCAGTACTTC. It translates to CACTPGSGRVYEQYF.